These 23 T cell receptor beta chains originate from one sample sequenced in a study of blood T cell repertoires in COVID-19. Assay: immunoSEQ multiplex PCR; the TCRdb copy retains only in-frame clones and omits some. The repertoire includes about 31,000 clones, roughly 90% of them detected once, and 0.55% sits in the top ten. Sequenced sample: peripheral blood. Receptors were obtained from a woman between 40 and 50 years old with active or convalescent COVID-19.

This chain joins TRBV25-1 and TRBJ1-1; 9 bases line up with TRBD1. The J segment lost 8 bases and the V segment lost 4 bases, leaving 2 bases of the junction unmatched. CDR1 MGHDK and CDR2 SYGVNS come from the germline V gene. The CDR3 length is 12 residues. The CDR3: CASSGDRVEAFF. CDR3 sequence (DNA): TGTGCCAGCAGTGGGGACAGGGTGGAAGCTTTCTTT.

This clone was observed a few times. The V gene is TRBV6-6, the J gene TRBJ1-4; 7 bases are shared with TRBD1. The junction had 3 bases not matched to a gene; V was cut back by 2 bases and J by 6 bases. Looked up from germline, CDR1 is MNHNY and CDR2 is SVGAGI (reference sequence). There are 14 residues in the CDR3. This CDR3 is CASSYRGRDEKLFF. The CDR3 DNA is TGTGCCAGCAGTTACAGGGGGCGCGATGAAAAACTGTTTTTT.

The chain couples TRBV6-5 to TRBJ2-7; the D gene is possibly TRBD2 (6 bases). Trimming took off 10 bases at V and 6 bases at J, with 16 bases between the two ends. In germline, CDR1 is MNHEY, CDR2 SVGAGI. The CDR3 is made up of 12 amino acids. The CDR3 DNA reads TGTGCCACGACCCGGGGGTTTGGCGAGCAGTACTTC. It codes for CATTRGFGEQYF.

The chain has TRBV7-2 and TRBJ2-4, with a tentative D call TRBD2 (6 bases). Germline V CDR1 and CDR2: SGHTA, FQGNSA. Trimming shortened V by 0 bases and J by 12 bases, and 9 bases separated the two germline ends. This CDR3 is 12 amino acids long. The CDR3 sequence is CASSLAEGSQYF. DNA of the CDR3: TGTGCCAGCAGCTTAGCGGAGGGTAGTCAGTACTTC.

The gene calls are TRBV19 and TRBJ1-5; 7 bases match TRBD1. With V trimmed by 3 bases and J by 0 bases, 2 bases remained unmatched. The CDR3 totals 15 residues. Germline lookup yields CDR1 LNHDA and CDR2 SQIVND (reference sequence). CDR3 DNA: TGTGCCAGTAGTATCGGGACAGCTAGCAATCAGCCCCAGCATTTT. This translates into CASSIGTASNQPQHF.

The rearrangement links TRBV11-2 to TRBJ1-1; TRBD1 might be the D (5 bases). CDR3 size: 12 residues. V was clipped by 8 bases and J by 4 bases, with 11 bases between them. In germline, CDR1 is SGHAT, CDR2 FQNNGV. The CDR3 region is CASLPQGTEAFF. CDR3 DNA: TGTGCCAGCCTCCCCCAGGGCACTGAAGCTTTCTTT. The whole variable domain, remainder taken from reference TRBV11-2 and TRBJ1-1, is EAGVAQSPRYKIIEKRQSVAFWCNPISGHATLYWYQQILGQGPKLLIQFQNNGVVDDSQLPKDRFSAERLKGVDSTLKIQPAKLEDSAVYLCASLPQGTEAFFGQGTRLTVV.

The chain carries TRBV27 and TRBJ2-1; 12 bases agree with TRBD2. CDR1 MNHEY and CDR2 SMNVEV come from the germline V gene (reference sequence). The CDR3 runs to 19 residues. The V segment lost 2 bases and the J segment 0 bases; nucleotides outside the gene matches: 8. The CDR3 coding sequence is TGTGCCAGCAGTTTAATGGGACTAGCGGGCCCGAGCTCCTACAATGAGCAGTTCTTC. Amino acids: CASSLMGLAGPSSYNEQFF.

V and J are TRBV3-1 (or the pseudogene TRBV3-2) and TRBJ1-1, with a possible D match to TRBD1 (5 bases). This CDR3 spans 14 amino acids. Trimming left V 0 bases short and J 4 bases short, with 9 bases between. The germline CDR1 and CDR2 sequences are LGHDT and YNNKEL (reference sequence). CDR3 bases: TGTGCCAGCAGCCAAGACAGGGATTCCACTGAAGCTTTCTTT. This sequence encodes CASSQDRDSTEAFF.

The CDR3: CASRDRDYGYTF. The CDR3 nucleotides are TGTGCCAGCCGGGACAGGGACTATGGCTACACCTTC. The rearrangement joins TRBV25-1 to TRBJ1-2; 9 nucleotides match TRBD1. The V gene's germline CDR1 is MGHDK and CDR2 SYGVNS. CDR3 length: 12 residues. With 8 bases clipped from V and 3 bases from J, the junction kept 1 base outside the gene matches.

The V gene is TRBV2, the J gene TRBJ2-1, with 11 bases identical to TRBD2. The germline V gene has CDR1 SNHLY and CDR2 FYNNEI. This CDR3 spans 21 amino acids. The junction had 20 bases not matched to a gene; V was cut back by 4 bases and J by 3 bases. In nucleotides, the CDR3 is TGTGCCAGCAGTGGTACACTAGCGGGAGAGGCCCACAGGGGAAACTACAATGAGCAGTTCTTC. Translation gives CASSGTLAGEAHRGNYNEQFF.

The CDR3 DNA is TGTGCCAGCAGCGGAAACCAGGGGGCGTATCTTCAGCCCCAGCATTTT. It specifies CASSGNQGAYLQPQHF. This chain connects TRBV2 to TRBJ1-5, with TRBD1 matching 8 bases. V gave up 6 bases and J gave up 6 bases; unmatched junction bases: 13. The CDR3 sequence is 16 residues long. Germline V gene data show CDR1 as SNHLY and CDR2 as FYNNEI.

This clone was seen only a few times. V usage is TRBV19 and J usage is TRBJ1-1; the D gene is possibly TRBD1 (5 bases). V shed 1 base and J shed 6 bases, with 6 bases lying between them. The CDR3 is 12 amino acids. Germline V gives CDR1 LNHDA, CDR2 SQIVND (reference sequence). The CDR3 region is CASSIGGAEAFF. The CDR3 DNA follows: TGTGCCAGTAGTATAGGGGGGGCTGAAGCTTTCTTT.

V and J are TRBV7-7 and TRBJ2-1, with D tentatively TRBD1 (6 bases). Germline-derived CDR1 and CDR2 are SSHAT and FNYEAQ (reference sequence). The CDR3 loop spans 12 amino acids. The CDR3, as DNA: TGTGCTCTGCCCGACAGGTCCAATGAGCAGTTCTTC. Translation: CALPDRSNEQFF. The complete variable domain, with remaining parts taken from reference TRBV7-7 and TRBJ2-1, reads GAGVSQSPRYKVTKRGQDVTLRCDPISSHATLYWYQQALGQGPEFLTYFNYEAQPDKSGLPSDRFSAERPEGSISTLTIQRTEQRDSAMYRCALPDRSNEQFFGPGTRLTVL.

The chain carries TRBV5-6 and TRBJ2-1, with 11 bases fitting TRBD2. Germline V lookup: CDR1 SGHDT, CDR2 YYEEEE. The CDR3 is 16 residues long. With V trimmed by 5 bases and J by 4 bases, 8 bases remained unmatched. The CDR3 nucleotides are TGTGCCAGCAGGCCGCCGGGACTAGCGGCTTACAATGAGCAGTTCTTC. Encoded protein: CASRPPGLAAYNEQFF.

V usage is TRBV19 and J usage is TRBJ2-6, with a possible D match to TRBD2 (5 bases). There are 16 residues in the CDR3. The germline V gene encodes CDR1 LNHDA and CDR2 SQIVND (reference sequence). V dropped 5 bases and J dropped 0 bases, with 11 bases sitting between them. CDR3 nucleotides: TGTGCCAGTAGTGTGGACTCCAGCTCTGGGGCCAACGTCCTGACTTTC. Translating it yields CASSVDSSSGANVLTF.

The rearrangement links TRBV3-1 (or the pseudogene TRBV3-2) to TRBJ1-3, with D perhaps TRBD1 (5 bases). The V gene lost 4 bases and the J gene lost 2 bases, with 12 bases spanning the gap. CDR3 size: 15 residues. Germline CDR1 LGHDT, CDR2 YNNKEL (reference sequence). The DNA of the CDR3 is TGTGCCAGCAGCCCATTTTTAGGGGCTGGAAACACCATATATTTT. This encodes CASSPFLGAGNTIYF.

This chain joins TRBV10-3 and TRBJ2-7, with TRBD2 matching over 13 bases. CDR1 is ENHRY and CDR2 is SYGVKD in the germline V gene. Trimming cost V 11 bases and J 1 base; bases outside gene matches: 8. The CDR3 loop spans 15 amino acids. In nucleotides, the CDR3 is TGTGCCCAGGGGCGACTAGCGGGGGGATCCTACGAGCAGTACTTC. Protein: CAQGRLAGGSYEQYF.

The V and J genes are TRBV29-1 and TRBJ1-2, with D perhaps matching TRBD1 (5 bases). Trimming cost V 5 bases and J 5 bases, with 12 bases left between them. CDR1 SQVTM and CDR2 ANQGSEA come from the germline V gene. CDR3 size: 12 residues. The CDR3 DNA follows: TGCAGCGTTTCCAGGGAGGGATATGGCTACACCTTC. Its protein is CSVSREGYGYTF.

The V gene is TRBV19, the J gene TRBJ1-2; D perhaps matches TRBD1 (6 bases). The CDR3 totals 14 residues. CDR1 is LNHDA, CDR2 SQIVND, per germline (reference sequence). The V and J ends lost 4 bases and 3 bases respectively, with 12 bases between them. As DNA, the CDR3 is TGTGCCAGTAGTACAACAGGGTCCTACTATGGCTACACCTTC. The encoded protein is CASSTTGSYYGYTF.

The CDR3 is CASSLAGGPNTGELFF. In DNA form, the CDR3 reads TGTGCCAGCAGCCTAGCGGGAGGGCCGAACACCGGGGAGCTGTTTTTT. V gene TRBV13 combines with J gene TRBJ2-2; 12 bases agree with TRBD2. V was clipped by 5 bases and J by 0 bases; unmatched bases: 1. This CDR3 is built from 16 residues. Per the germline V gene, CDR1 is PRHDT and CDR2 is FYEKMQ (reference sequence).

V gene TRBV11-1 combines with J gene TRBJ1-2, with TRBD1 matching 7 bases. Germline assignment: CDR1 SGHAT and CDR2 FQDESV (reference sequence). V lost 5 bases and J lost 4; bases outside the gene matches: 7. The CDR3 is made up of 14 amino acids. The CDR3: CASSTDRVSYGYTF. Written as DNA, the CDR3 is TGTGCCAGCAGCACAGACAGGGTCAGCTATGGCTACACCTTC.

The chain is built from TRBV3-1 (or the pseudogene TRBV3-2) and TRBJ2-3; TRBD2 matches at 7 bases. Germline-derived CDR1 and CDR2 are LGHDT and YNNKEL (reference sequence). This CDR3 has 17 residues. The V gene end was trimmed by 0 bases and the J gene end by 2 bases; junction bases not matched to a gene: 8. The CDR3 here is CASSQEYTSEITDTQYF. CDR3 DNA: TGTGCCAGCAGCCAAGAGTACACTAGCGAGATCACAGATACGCAGTATTTT.

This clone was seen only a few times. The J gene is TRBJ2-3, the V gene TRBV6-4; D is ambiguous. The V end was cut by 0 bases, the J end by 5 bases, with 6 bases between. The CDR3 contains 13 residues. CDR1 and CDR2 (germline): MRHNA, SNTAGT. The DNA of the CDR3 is TGTGCCAGCAGTGACTCGTTTATAGATACGCAGTATTTT. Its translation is CASSDSFIDTQYF.